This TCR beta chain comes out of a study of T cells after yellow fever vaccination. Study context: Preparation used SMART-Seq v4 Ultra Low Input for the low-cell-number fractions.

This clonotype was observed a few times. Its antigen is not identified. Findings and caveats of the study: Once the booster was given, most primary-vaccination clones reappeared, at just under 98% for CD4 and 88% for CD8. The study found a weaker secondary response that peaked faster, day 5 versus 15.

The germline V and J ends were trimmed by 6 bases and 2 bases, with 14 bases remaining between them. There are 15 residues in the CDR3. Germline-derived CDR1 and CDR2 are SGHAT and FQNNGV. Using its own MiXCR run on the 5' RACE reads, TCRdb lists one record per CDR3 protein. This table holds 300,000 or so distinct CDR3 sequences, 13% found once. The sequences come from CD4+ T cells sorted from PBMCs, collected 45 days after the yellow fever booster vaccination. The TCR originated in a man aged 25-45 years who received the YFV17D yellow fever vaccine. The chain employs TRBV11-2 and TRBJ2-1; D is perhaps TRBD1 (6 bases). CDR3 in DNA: TGTGCCAGCAGTCACTCCCGGACAGCCTACAATGAGCAGTTCTTC. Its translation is CASSHSRTAYNEQFF.